A selection of T cell receptor beta chains follows, all from one sample in a study of CD8 T cells in Susac syndrome. TCRdb processed the immunoSEQ multiplex PCR reads anew with MiXCR; each CDR3 protein has one entry. Of 130,000 to 150,000 distinct CDR3 sequences listed, roughly 95% were seen once; the top ten hold 0.075% to 0.09%. Sequenced material: CD4+ T cells from PBMCs. The source is a human donor in good health. The CDR3 runs from the conserved cysteine through the conserved F or W. A D gene is named only where the DNA matches it firmly. Clone size is not always given. Where it is, it says once, few, many or a class for expanded clones.

j_call	clone_size	d_call	v_call	cdr3_nt	cdr3_aa
TRBJ2-7	-	-	TRBV6-6	TGTGCCAGCAGTTACGTTCAGGGGAGGAACGAGCAGTACTTC	CASSYVQGRNEQYF
TRBJ2-5	few	-	TRBV18	TGTGCCAGCTCCCCGAAAGAGACCCAGTACTTC	CASSPKETQYF
TRBJ2-7	-	TRBD1	TRBV2	TGTGCCAGCAGAAAGGCCTCAGGGGGCCCAAGCTCCTACGAGCAGTACTTC	CASRKASGGPSSYEQYF
TRBJ1-5	-	TRBD1	TRBV20-1	TGCAGTGCTAGCCCTCTGAGCAGGGGGAATCAGCCCCAGCATTTT	CSASPLSRGNQPQHF
TRBJ1-1	-	TRBD1	TRBV4-1	TGCGCCAGCAGCCACCCGGACAGGGCGGGGGGTGAAGCTTTCTTT	CASSHPDRAGGEAFF
TRBJ1-5	-	-	TRBV30	TGTGCCTGTACGTCTAAGAGGGGCCAGCCCCAGCATTTT	CACTSKRGQPQHF
TRBJ2-1	-	-	TRBV23-1	TGCGCCAGCAGTCGACAGGGAGGCTACAATGAGCAGTTCTTC	CASSRQGGYNEQFF
TRBJ1-2	-	-	TRBV9	TGTGCCAGCAGCGTAGGTGGCGGGACACCCTATGGCTACACCTTC	CASSVGGGTPYGYTF
TRBJ2-6	few	-	TRBV5-4	TGTGCCAGCAGGATAGGGGTGGATGGGGCCAACGTCCTGACTTTC	CASRIGVDGANVLTF
TRBJ1-1	-	-	TRBV29-1	TGCAGCGTTGAAGCCCTCGGATTTTCAGCTTTCTTT	CSVEALGFSAFF
TRBJ1-1	once	-	TRBV20-1	TGCAGTGCTCCTCCGCTAACAGGGGAAGCTTTCTTT	CSAPPLTGEAFF
TRBJ1-2	-	-	TRBV27	TGTGCCAGCAGTAGGACCCTGGGTGGCTACACCTTC	CASSRTLGGYTF
TRBJ2-1	-	TRBD2	TRBV30	TGTGCCTGGAGAAATGTGAGGGAGGGCCTTTCCAATGAGCAGTTCTTC	CAWRNVREGLSNEQFF
TRBJ2-7	-	TRBD1	TRBV20-1	TGCAGTGCCGGGACAGTCGACACCTACGAGCAGTACTTC	CSAGTVDTYEQYF
TRBJ1-2	-	-	TRBV6-5	TGTGCCAGCAGTTACGCCAGCGACTATGGCTACACCTTC	CASSYASDYGYTF
TRBJ2-7	-	TRBD1	TRBV19	TGTGCCAGTAGTTCCGGACAGGGGTTCTACGAGCAGTACTTC	CASSSGQGFYEQYF
TRBJ2-1	-	-	TRBV19	TGTGCCAGTAGCCATAGGGCCCGGAATGAGCAGTTCTTC	CASSHRARNEQFF
TRBJ1-1	-	-	TRBV20-1	TGCAGTGCCAGAAGGACGAACACTGAAGCTTTCTTT	CSARRTNTEAFF
TRBJ2-7	-	TRBD1	TRBV5-4	TGTGCCAGCAGCAGTGGACAGGAGATCTACGAGCAGTACTTC	CASSSGQEIYEQYF
TRBJ2-1	-	-	TRBV2	TGTGCCAGCAGTGGAAGCACTTACTACAATGAGCAGTTCTTC	CASSGSTYYNEQFF
TRBJ2-7	-	TRBD2	TRBV25-1	TGTGCCAGCAGTGGAGGGACTAGTTCCCCTTACGAGCAGTACTTC	CASSGGTSSPYEQYF
TRBJ1-5	-	TRBD1	TRBV18	TGTGCCAGCTCACCATTTCCGGGGACAGGGGACAATCAGCCCCAGCATTTT	CASSPFPGTGDNQPQHF
TRBJ1-2	-	-	TRBV7-9	TGTGCCAGCAGCTTAGGGACAGACTATGGCTACACCTTC	CASSLGTDYGYTF
TRBJ2-2	-	-	TRBV4-2	TGTGCCAGCAGCCAACCCGACAAAAACACCGGGGAGCTGTTTTTT	CASSQPDKNTGELFF
TRBJ1-5	-	-	TRBV10-2	TGCGCCAGCAGTGAGGTGGGGGATCAGCCCCAGCATTTT	CASSEVGDQPQHF
TRBJ1-2	-	TRBD1	TRBV7-9	TGTGCCAGCAGCTCCCGACAGGGAGTGAATGGCTACACCTTC	CASSSRQGVNGYTF
TRBJ2-1	-	-	TRBV30	TGTGCCTGGAGTGTATGGAATGAGCAGTTCTTC	CAWSVWNEQFF
TRBJ1-1	-	-	TRBV2	TGTGCCAGCATTGGAGGACAGAATATGAACACTGAAGCTTTCTTT	CASIGGQNMNTEAFF
TRBJ2-1	-	TRBD2	TRBV19	TGTGCCAGTAGGTTTGGGGCGGGAGGGGACACCGATGAGCAGTTCTTC	CASRFGAGGDTDEQFF
TRBJ2-3	-	TRBD2	TRBV12-3/TRBV12-4	TGTGCCAGCAGTATCGGGAGGTGGGATACGCAGTATTTT	CASSIGRWDTQYF
TRBJ2-1	-	-	TRBV2	TGTGCCAGCAGCGTGGGAGCAAACCTTGAGCAGTTCTTC	CASSVGANLEQFF
TRBJ2-7	-	TRBD1	TRBV7-2	TGTGCCAGCAGCTCGACCGGGACAGGGGGCGGCGAGCAGTACTTC	CASSSTGTGGGEQYF
TRBJ2-6	-	-	TRBV5-6	TGTGCCAGCAGCTTGGATGGCCGGGTCGGGGCCAACGTCCTGACTTTC	CASSLDGRVGANVLTF
TRBJ2-1	-	-	TRBV7-6	TGTGCCAGCAGCTTAGCTGGGATCACCAATGAGCAGTTCTTC	CASSLAGITNEQFF
TRBJ1-2	-	-	TRBV6-5	TGTGCCAGCAGTTACCATACAGGGAGAACAGGCTATGGCTACACCTTC	CASSYHTGRTGYGYTF
TRBJ1-1	-	-	TRBV30	TGTGCCTGGAGTGAGGCAGGGGCGATGAACACTGAAGCTTTCTTT	CAWSEAGAMNTEAFF
TRBJ1-1	-	TRBD1	TRBV25-1	TGTGCCAGCAGTGAGCCGGGACAGGGGAGGAACACTGAAGCTTTCTTT	CASSEPGQGRNTEAFF
TRBJ1-2	-	-	TRBV5-1	TGCGCCAGCAGCTCCGGACAAACTAACTATGGCTACACCTTC	CASSSGQTNYGYTF
TRBJ2-7	-	-	TRBV4-2	TGTGCCAGCAGCCAAGATGAGTGGGGATGGCTCAAGTACTTC	CASSQDEWGWLKYF
TRBJ1-1	-	-	TRBV20-1	TGCAGTGCTAGAAAGGAGGGCATGAACACTGAAGCTTTCTTT	CSARKEGMNTEAFF
TRBJ2-1	-	-	TRBV7-9	TGTGCCAGCAGCTTAGGTCCTCCCTACAATGAGCAGTTCTTC	CASSLGPPYNEQFF
TRBJ1-3	-	-	TRBV30	TGTGCCTGGAGTGTACTCGGCTCTGGAAACACCATATATTTT	CAWSVLGSGNTIYF
TRBJ2-7	-	-	TRBV12-3/TRBV12-4	TGTGCCAGCAGTTTAGGGAGTTTTCCCCTCTACGAGCAGTACTTC	CASSLGSFPLYEQYF
TRBJ1-2	-	-	TRBV5-1	TGCGCCAGCAGCGCCGAGGTGGGCTTCCGTATTGGTGGCTACACCTTC	CASSAEVGFRIGGYTF
TRBJ1-2	-	-	TRBV6-5	TGTGCCAGCAGCCTTTCCACCCTAGCTAACTATGGCTACACCTTC	CASSLSTLANYGYTF
TRBJ2-1	-	TRBD2	TRBV7-6	TGTGCCAGCAGTTTAGGACTAGCGTCCGATGAGCAGTTCTTC	CASSLGLASDEQFF
TRBJ1-2	-	-	TRBV30	TGTGCCTGGAGCGCAGTAGCAGGGGTACGGGGCTACACCTTC	CAWSAVAGVRGYTF
TRBJ2-1	-	TRBD2	TRBV19	TGTGCCAGTAGTATGAGAGGGAGGGCCGGTGAGCAGTTCTTC	CASSMRGRAGEQFF
TRBJ2-5	-	-	TRBV18	TGTGCCAGCTCACCAATCGCGATCCAAGAGACCCAGTACTTC	CASSPIAIQETQYF
TRBJ1-1	-	TRBD1	TRBV30	TGTGCCTGGGCCGGGACAGGGGGCTTCACTGAAGCTTTCTTT	CAWAGTGGFTEAFF
TRBJ2-3	-	-	TRBV11-2	TGTGCCAGCAGCTCGTTTCGTCAGGGTTTGGGCACAGATACGCAGTATTTT	CASSSFRQGLGTDTQYF
TRBJ1-1	-	-	TRBV27	TGTGCCAGCAGATGGGGGACGGGGACTGAAGCTTTCTTT	CASRWGTGTEAFF